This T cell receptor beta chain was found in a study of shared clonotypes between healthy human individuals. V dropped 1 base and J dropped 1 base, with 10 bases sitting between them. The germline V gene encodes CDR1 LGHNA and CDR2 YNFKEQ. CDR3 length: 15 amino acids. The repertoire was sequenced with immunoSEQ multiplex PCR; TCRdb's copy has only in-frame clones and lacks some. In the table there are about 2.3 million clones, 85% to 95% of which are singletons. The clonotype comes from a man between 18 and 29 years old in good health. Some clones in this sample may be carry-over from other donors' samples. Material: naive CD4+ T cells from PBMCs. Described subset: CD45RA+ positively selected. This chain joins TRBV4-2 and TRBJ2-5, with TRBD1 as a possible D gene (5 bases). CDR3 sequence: CASSQADTVQETQYF. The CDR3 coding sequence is TGTGCCAGCAGCCAAGCGGACACCGTCCAAGAGACCCAGTACTTC.